Presented here are 32 T cell receptor beta chains from one specimen sequenced in a study of neurological immune-mediated disorders. TCRdb ran MiXCR on the 5' RACE reads and lists one entry per CDR3 protein. Of about 82,000 distinct CDR3 sequences listed, approximately 2.8% were seen once; the top ten hold 1.1%. The sample taken for sequencing was PBMCs. All receptors derive from a woman in her thirties with multiple sclerosis.

This clonotype was counted at least ten times. The chain carries TRBV7-2 and TRBJ1-2; D gene uncertain. Between the trimmed V and J ends, which lost 5 bases and 6 bases, there was a span of 13 bases. In germline, CDR1 is SGHTA, CDR2 FQGNSA. The CDR3 sequence is 13 residues long. For the CDR3, the DNA is TGTGCCAGCAGCACCGCGGGGTGGGATGGCTACACCTTC. It is translated as CASSTAGWDGYTF.

This clonotype occurred many times. The chain carries TRBV20-1 and TRBJ2-1; D gene unclear. The V end was cut by 6 bases, the J end by 8 bases, with 17 bases between. Germline CDR1 DFQATT, CDR2 SNEGSKA (reference sequence). The CDR3 sequence is 13 residues long. The CDR3 here is CSAPDPKRYEQFF. The CDR3 DNA follows: TGCAGTGCCCCGGACCCAAAGAGGTATGAGCAGTTCTTC.

At least ten counts were recorded for this clonotype. One junction end disagrees with the germline gene, perhaps due to a read error. The rearrangement links TRBV7-2 to TRBJ2-1; D perhaps matches TRBD2 (6 bases). The CDR3 is 14 amino acids. The V gene's germline CDR1 is SGHTA and CDR2 FQGNSA. Here the CDR3 DNA reads TGTGCCAGCAACTTATTTGGGGGGAACGATGAGCAGTTCTTC. It encodes CASNLFGGNDEQFF.

This clonotype came up many times. The genes are TRBV7-9 and TRBJ1-1, with D tentatively TRBD1 (5 bases). This CDR3 is built from 14 residues. Germline loops: CDR1 SEHNR, CDR2 FQNEAQ (reference sequence). Trimming removed 5 bases at V and 1 base at J, with 11 bases between. CDR3 residues: CASSTETENTEAFF. The CDR3 coding sequence is TGTGCCAGCAGCACCGAGACAGAGAACACTGAAGCTTTCTTT.

This clonotype occurred many times. This chain connects TRBV12-3 or TRBV12-4 to TRBJ1-4; D gene uncertain. This CDR3 is 12 amino acids long. V lost 5 bases to trimming and J lost 5 bases, with 6 bases between them. The DNA of the CDR3 is TGTGCCAGCAGTATTAAGAATGAAAAACTGTTTTTT. Its protein is CASSIKNEKLFF.

This clonotype was seen many times. The gene calls are TRBV5-1 and TRBJ1-1; 8 bases match TRBD1. The trim removed 0 bases at V and 3 bases at J, leaving 4 bases unmatched. CDR3 length equals 15 residues. The V gene's germline CDR1 is SGHRS and CDR2 YFSETQ. CDR3 residues: CASSLGQGFDTEAFF. In DNA form, the CDR3 reads TGCGCCAGCAGCTTGGGACAGGGGTTCGACACTGAAGCTTTCTTT.

This clonotype was seen at least ten times. The rearrangement uses TRBV7-9 and TRBJ2-5, with 8 bases aligning to TRBD1. The CDR3 is made up of 14 amino acids. With 5 bases clipped from V and 5 bases from J, the junction kept 7 bases outside the gene matches. Germline V CDR1 and CDR2: SEHNR, FQNEAQ (reference sequence). Written as DNA, the CDR3 is TGTGCCAGCAGCCCCAGGACAGGGACGGAGACCCAGTACTTC. Residues: CASSPRTGTETQYF.

This clonotype was counted at least ten times. This chain connects TRBV7-2 to TRBJ2-3; TRBD2 matches at 8 bases. Germline V gene lookup returns CDR1 SGHTA and CDR2 FQGNSA. There are 16 residues in the CDR3. Trimming at V came to 5 bases and at J to 0 bases, leaving 7 bases not matched to a gene. The CDR3 is CASSARLATSTDTQYF. The DNA of the CDR3 is TGTGCCAGCAGCGCCAGACTAGCGACCAGCACAGATACGCAGTATTTT.

This clonotype was seen at least ten times. This chain links TRBV2 with TRBJ2-5, with no clear D. Trimming stripped 2 bases from V and 2 bases from J, with 12 bases between. CDR1 is SNHLY and CDR2 is FYNNEI in the germline V gene. The CDR3 has 15 residues. The CDR3 sequence: CASSESARQQETQYF. The CDR3, as DNA: TGTGCCAGCAGTGAAAGCGCCAGGCAACAAGAGACCCAGTACTTC.

This clonotype was seen at least ten times. V gene TRBV20-1 combines with J gene TRBJ2-2; D remains ambiguous. Trimming removed 1 base at V and 4 bases at J, with 7 bases between. In germline, CDR1 is DFQATT, CDR2 SNEGSKA (reference sequence). CDR3 length: 13 residues. CDR3 DNA sequence: TGCAGTGCTAGAGTTATAAGCACCGGGGAGCTGTTTTTT. The encoded protein is CSARVISTGELFF.

This clonotype has at least ten counts. The chain is built from TRBV20-1 and TRBJ2-1; no definite D call. This CDR3 spans 15 amino acids. Germline V gene data show CDR1 as DFQATT and CDR2 as SNEGSKA (reference sequence). V shed 6 bases and J shed 5 bases, with 20 bases lying between them. The CDR3 region is CSATAGWPINNEQFF. The CDR3 DNA reads as TGCAGTGCCACGGCCGGGTGGCCAATTAACAATGAGCAGTTCTTC.

This clonotype was found many times. The V and J genes are TRBV20-1 and TRBJ1-4; perhaps TRBD1 as D (5 bases). The V and J ends lost 6 bases and 2 bases respectively, with 10 bases between them. CDR3 length: 13 amino acids. CDR1 is DFQATT, CDR2 SNEGSKA, per germline (reference sequence). The CDR3, as DNA: TGCAGTGCCCGCAGGGACACTAATGAAAAACTGTTTTTT. This codes for CSARRDTNEKLFF.

This clonotype was recorded many times. This rearrangement joins TRBV4-2 to TRBJ2-7, with D uncertain. There are 15 residues in the CDR3. Trimming removed 1 base from V and 5 bases from J, with 15 bases in between. Per germline, CDR1 LGHNA and CDR2 YNFKEQ. CDR3 nucleotide sequence: TGTGCCAGCAGCCAAGCCAGACTGGATTTAGACGAGCAGTACTTC. Translating gives CASSQARLDLDEQYF.

This clonotype appeared many times. The chain joins TRBV20-1 to TRBJ1-1, with 12 positions matching TRBD1. This CDR3 has 15 residues. CDR1 is DFQATT and CDR2 is SNEGSKA in the germline V gene (reference sequence). V was pared by 4 bases and J by 3 bases, with 6 bases of the junction left unmatched. The CDR3: CSATGTGGADTEAFF. In DNA, the CDR3 is TGCAGTGCTACCGGGACAGGGGGCGCGGACACTGAAGCTTTCTTT.

This clonotype showed up many times. The chain couples TRBV15 to TRBJ1-3, with a weak D call TRBD1 (6 bases). CDR1 is LNHNV and CDR2 is YYDKDF in the germline V gene (reference sequence). Deletions cut 8 bases from V and 1 base from J, with 9 bases between. The CDR3 is 13 amino acids. The CDR3 coding sequence is TGTGCCACCGAGGGGGTTTCTGGAAACACCATATATTTT. Amino acid sequence: CATEGVSGNTIYF.

This clonotype was seen at least ten times. V usage is TRBV7-8 and J usage is TRBJ2-1; the D call may be TRBD1 or TRBD2 (5 bases each). Trimming cost V 1 base and J 9 bases, with 13 bases left between them. The CDR3 extends over 14 amino acids. Germline V gene sequence: CDR1 SGHVS, CDR2 FQNEAQ. The CDR3 nucleotides read TGTGCCAGCAGCTTAGGGGGGACCCGAATTGAGCAGTTCTTC. Its translation: CASSLGGTRIEQFF.

This clonotype was counted many times. The rearrangement links TRBV20-1 to TRBJ1-2; D is unresolved. Germline CDR1 DFQATT, CDR2 SNEGSKA (reference sequence). With 1 base removed from V and 6 bases from J, the gap between germline ends came to 6 bases. The length of the CDR3 is 11 residues. The CDR3 is CSARGGDGYTF. The CDR3 coding sequence is TGCAGTGCTAGAGGGGGAGATGGCTACACCTTC.

This clonotype was counted many times. The J gene is TRBJ1-6, the V gene TRBV7-2; the match to TRBD1 covers 8 bases. The V segment lost 4 bases and the J segment 7 bases; nucleotides outside the gene matches: 9. The CDR3 runs to 16 residues. CDR1 and CDR2 from the germline V gene are SGHTA and FQGNSA. This CDR3 reads CASSSLRQGYNSPLHF. The CDR3 DNA follows: TGTGCCAGCAGCTCGCTAAGACAGGGGTACAATTCACCCCTCCACTTT.

The table lists this clonotype with many counts. The chain employs TRBV5-5 and TRBJ2-1, with TRBD1 matching 7 bases. This CDR3 has 13 amino acids. Germline lookup yields CDR1 SGHKS and CDR2 YYEKEE (reference sequence). With 2 bases clipped from V and 6 bases from J, the junction kept 2 bases outside the gene matches. Here the CDR3 DNA reads TGTGCCAGCAGCTTATACAGGGGCAATGAGCAGTTCTTC. Its protein is CASSLYRGNEQFF.

This clonotype was seen many times. The chain joins TRBV10-3 to TRBJ2-2; TRBD2 aligns across 12 bases. The CDR3 covers 16 residues. CDR1 ENHRY and CDR2 SYGVKD come from the germline V gene. J was trimmed by 3 bases and V by 4 bases; bases with no gene match: 3. DNA for the CDR3: TGTGCCATCAGTGGGAGACTAGCGGGAGACACCGGGGAGCTGTTTTTT. This codes for CAISGRLAGDTGELFF.

This clonotype was counted ten times or more. V usage is TRBV5-5 and J usage is TRBJ2-7; the match to TRBD2 covers 8 bases. V was clipped by 4 bases and J by 3 bases; unmatched bases: 6. The CDR3 has 14 residues. From germline, CDR1 is SGHKS and CDR2 YYEKEE (reference sequence). CDR3 residues: CASSPLAGNYEQYF. CDR3 sequence (DNA): TGTGCCAGCAGCCCTTTAGCGGGGAACTACGAGCAGTACTTC.

The table lists this clonotype with many counts. V is TRBV7-2 and J is TRBJ2-2; D uncertain. Trimming removed 3 bases at V and 4 bases at J, with 3 bases between. Germline V gene sequence: CDR1 SGHTA, CDR2 FQGNSA. The CDR3 has 12 amino acids. The CDR3 DNA sequence: TGTGCCAGCAGCTTCGTCACCGGGGAGCTGTTTTTT. Amino acids: CASSFVTGELFF.

There are many counts of this clonotype. The rearrangement uses TRBV12-3 or TRBV12-4 and TRBJ2-1; 11 bases match TRBD2. The V segment lost 0 bases and the J segment 2 bases; nucleotides outside the gene matches: 6. The CDR3 sequence is 18 residues long. For the CDR3, the DNA is TGTGCCAGCAGTTTAGCGCATAGCGGGAGGGGAACCTACAATGAGCAGTTCTTC. The encoded protein is CASSLAHSGRGTYNEQFF.

This clonotype was counted at least ten times. The chain couples TRBV20-1 to TRBJ2-4; D is undetermined. Trimming left V 0 bases short and J 0 bases short, with 9 bases between. CDR1 and CDR2 (germline): DFQATT, SNEGSKA (reference sequence). The CDR3 loop spans 15 amino acids. The CDR3 DNA reads as TGCAGTGCTAGAGATCCGGAACTAGCCAAAAACATTCAGTACTTC. It codes for CSARDPELAKNIQYF.

At least ten counts were recorded for this clonotype. The J gene is TRBJ1-5, the V gene TRBV15, with 8 bases identical to TRBD1. Germline CDR1 is LNHNV and CDR2 is YYDKDF (reference sequence). V dropped 0 bases and J dropped 4; count of bases not matched to a gene: 8. This CDR3 contains 17 residues. CDR3 in DNA: TGTGCCACCAGCAGAGATGAGACAGGGGACAAAAATCAGCCCCAGCATTTT. This gives the protein CATSRDETGDKNQPQHF.

This clonotype came up many times. The CDR3 protein is CSVVGENTEAFF. The CDR3 nucleotides are TGCAGCGTTGTGGGGGAGAACACTGAAGCTTTCTTT. This chain joins TRBV29-1 and TRBJ1-1; a possible D gene is TRBD1 (5 bases). CDR1 is SQVTM and CDR2 is ANQGSEA in the germline V gene. Trimming removed 4 bases from V and 1 base from J, with 7 bases in between. The CDR3 totals 12 residues. Using reference TRBV29-1 and TRBJ1-1 for the parts outside the CDR3, the full variable domain is SAVISQKPSRDICQRGTSLTIQCQVDSQVTMMFWYRQQPGQSLTLIATANQGSEATYESGFVIDKFPISRPNLTFSTLTVSNMSPEDSSIYLCSVVGENTEAFFGQGTRLTVV.

This clonotype occurred many times. The rearrangement links TRBV7-2 to TRBJ2-1; D could derive from TRBD1 or TRBD2 (7 bases each). Germline V gene sequence: CDR1 SGHTA, CDR2 FQGNSA. Trimming took off 7 bases at V and 2 bases at J, with 15 bases between the two ends. This CDR3 contains 15 residues. The CDR3 protein is CASTKQGGAYNEQFF. In DNA form, the CDR3 reads TGTGCCAGCACTAAGCAGGGGGGGGCCTACAATGAGCAGTTCTTC.

There are many counts of this clonotype. The gene calls are TRBV20-1 and TRBJ2-1, with 8 bases matching TRBD2. J gave up 6 bases and V 3 bases, and 13 bases lay outside the gene matches. This CDR3 region has 16 residues. Germline V gene sequence: CDR1 DFQATT, CDR2 SNEGSKA (reference sequence). CDR3 amino acids: CSASPRVGLAPNEQFF. CDR3 in DNA: TGCAGTGCTAGCCCTAGGGTCGGACTAGCTCCCAATGAGCAGTTCTTC.

This clonotype was seen many times. The rearrangement joins TRBV7-2 to TRBJ2-1; TRBD2 might be the D (6 bases). The CDR3 extends over 15 amino acids. The V and J ends lost 1 base and 3 bases respectively, with 10 bases between them. Per germline, CDR1 SGHTA and CDR2 FQGNSA. The CDR3: CASSLDVGGYNEQFF. The CDR3 nucleotides are TGTGCCAGCAGCTTAGATGTGGGAGGCTACAATGAGCAGTTCTTC.

This clonotype occurred many times. The chain joins TRBV7-2 to TRBJ2-2; D may be TRBD2 (5 bases). Germline CDR1 and CDR2: SGHTA and FQGNSA. The V and J ends lost 1 base and 6 bases respectively, with 9 bases between them. The CDR3 is 14 residues long. Written as DNA, the CDR3 is TGTGCCAGCAGCTTAGTGGCGGGTCCCGGGGAGCTGTTTTTT. This gives the protein CASSLVAGPGELFF.

The chain uses TRBV11-3 and TRBJ2-5; 7 bases match TRBD1. V shed 11 bases and J 0 bases; nucleotides not matched to a gene: 6. This CDR3 contains 13 residues. CDR1 and CDR2 (germline): SGHNT, YENEEA. Here the CDR3 reads CAGQGDNQETQYF. CDR3 DNA sequence: TGTGCCGGCCAGGGGGACAACCAAGAGACCCAGTACTTC.

This clonotype was seen repeatedly, ten times or more. The V call is TRBV7-2, the J call TRBJ2-3; D remains ambiguous. The CDR3 extends over 14 amino acids. V was cut by 2 bases and J by 4 bases, with 10 bases left in between. The germline V gene has CDR1 SGHTA and CDR2 FQGNSA. The chain's CDR3 is CASSLPAFADTQYF. In DNA form, the CDR3 reads TGTGCCAGCAGCTTACCAGCGTTCGCAGATACGCAGTATTTT.